This entry lists 3 T cell receptor beta chains sequenced from one sample in a study of blood T cell repertoires in COVID-19 (dated by TCRdb to between 2020 and 2021). Libraries were prepared through the immunoSEQ multiplex PCR assay. Not all clones reach the TCRdb copy of this immuneACCESS table, which keeps in-frame sequences only. Checked studies attribute under half of the gap to unresolved V genes and leave the rest unexplained. The table for this sample lists approximately 46,000 clones; approximately 86% of them were counted only once. The ten largest clones add up to approximately 4% of the sample. Input material: peripheral blood. The receptors were gathered from a woman aged 65 to 85 with acute or convalescent COVID-19.

The genes are TRBV11-2 and TRBJ1-5; no definite D call. The CDR3 totals 16 residues. Germline lookup yields CDR1 SGHAT and CDR2 FQNNGV. Trimming pared 0 bases from V and 0 bases from J, leaving 9 bases between. CDR3 sequence (DNA): TGTGCCAGCAGCTTAGAAGGAGGTTATAGCAATCAGCCCCAGCATTTT. It yields the protein CASSLEGGYSNQPQHF.

The chain recombines TRBV7-9 with TRBJ1-1; D is possibly TRBD1 (5 bases). V was clipped by 3 bases and J by 11 bases, with 13 bases between them. The CDR3 loop spans 12 amino acids. Germline V gives CDR1 SEHNR, CDR2 FQNEAQ (reference sequence). Here the CDR3 reads CASSFQGASAFF. CDR3 in DNA: TGTGCCAGCAGCTTCCAGGGTGCATCGGCTTTCTTT.

This chain joins TRBV3-1 (or the pseudogene TRBV3-2) and TRBJ2-1; D remains unclear. The V end lost 1 base, the J end lost 7 bases, and 8 bases lay between the germline ends. The germline V gene encodes CDR1 LGHDT and CDR2 YNNKEL (reference sequence). This CDR3 has 13 amino acids. The CDR3 region is CASSQVRGNEQFF. CDR3 coding DNA: TGTGCCAGCAGCCAAGTAAGAGGAAATGAGCAGTTCTTC.